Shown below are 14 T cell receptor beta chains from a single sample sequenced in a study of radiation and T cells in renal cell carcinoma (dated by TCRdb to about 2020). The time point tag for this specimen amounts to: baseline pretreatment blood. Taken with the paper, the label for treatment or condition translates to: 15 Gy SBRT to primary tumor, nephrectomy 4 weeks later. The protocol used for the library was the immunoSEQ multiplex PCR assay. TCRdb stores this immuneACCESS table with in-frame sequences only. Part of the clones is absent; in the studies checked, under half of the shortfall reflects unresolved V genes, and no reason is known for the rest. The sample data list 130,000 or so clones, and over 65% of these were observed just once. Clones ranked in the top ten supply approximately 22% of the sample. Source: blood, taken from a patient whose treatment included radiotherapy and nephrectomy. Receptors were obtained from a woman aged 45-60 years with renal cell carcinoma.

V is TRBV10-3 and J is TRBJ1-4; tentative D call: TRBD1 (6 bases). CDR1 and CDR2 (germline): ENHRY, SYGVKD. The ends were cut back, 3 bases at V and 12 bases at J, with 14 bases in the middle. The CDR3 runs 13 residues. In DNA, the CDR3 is TGTGCCATCAGTGACTTGACCGCAGGGGAACTGTTTTTT. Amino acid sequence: CAISDLTAGELFF.

CDR3 DNA sequence: TGTGCCAGCAGTGACCGGAGGAACACTGAAGCTTTCTTT. Its protein product is CASSDRRNTEAFF. The chain links TRBV6-1 to TRBJ1-1; unclear D gene. The CDR3 totals 13 residues. Trimming cost V 3 bases and J 1 base, with 6 bases left between them. CDR1 and CDR2 from the germline V gene are MNHNS and SASEGT.

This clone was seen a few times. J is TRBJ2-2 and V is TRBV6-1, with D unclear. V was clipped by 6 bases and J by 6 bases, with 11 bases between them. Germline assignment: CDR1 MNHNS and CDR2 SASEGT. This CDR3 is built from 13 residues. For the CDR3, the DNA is TGTGCCAGCAGACAACAGCCGTCCGGGGAGCTGTTTTTT. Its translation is CASRQQPSGELFF.

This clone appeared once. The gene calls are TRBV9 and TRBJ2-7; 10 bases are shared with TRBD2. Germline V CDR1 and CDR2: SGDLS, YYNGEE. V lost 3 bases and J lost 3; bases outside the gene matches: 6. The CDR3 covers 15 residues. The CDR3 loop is CASSGGSSGSYEQYF. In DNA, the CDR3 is TGTGCCAGCAGCGGGGGGTCTAGCGGGAGCTACGAGCAGTACTTC.

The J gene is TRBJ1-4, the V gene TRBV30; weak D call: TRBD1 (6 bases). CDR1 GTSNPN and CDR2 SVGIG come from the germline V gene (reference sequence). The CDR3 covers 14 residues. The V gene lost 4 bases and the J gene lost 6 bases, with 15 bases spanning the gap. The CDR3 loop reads CAWTLGGADEKLFF. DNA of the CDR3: TGTGCCTGGACTCTCGGGGGCGCAGATGAAAAACTGTTTTTT.

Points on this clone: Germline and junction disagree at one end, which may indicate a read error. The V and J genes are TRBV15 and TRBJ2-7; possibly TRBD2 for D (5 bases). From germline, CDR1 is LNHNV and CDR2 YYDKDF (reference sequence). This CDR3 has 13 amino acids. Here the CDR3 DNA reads TGTGCCTCCAGAGCGGCCCCGTCCTACGAGCAGTACTTC. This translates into CASRAAPSYEQYF.

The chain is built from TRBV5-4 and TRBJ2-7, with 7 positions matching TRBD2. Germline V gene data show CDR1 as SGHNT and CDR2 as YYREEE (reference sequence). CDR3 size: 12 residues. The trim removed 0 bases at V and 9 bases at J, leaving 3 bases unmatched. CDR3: CASSLATGGQYF. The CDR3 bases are TGTGCCAGCAGCTTGGCGACGGGGGGGCAGTACTTC.

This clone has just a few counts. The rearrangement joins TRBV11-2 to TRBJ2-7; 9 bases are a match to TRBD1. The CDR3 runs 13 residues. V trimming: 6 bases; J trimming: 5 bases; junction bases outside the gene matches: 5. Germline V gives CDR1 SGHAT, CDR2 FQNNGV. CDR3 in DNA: TGTGCCAGCAGAAGGACAGGGGAGAACGAGCAGTACTTC. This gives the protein CASRRTGENEQYF.

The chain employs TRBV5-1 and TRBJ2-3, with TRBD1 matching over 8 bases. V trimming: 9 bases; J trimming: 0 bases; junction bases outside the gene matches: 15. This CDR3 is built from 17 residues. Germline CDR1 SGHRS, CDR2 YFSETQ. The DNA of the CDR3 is TGCGCCAAAAATATGGAGACAGGGGCTCCTAGCACAGATACGCAGTATTTT. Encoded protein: CAKNMETGAPSTDTQYF.

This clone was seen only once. This CDR3 reads CASSSRTGARNTIYF. CDR3 sequence (DNA): TGCGCCAGCAGCTCAAGGACAGGGGCTCGAAACACCATATATTTT. The V call is TRBV5-1, the J call TRBJ1-3; 9 bases agree with TRBD1. Germline loops: CDR1 SGHRS, CDR2 YFSETQ. The CDR3 has 15 amino acids. V trimming: 3 bases; J trimming: 5 bases; junction bases outside the gene matches: 6.

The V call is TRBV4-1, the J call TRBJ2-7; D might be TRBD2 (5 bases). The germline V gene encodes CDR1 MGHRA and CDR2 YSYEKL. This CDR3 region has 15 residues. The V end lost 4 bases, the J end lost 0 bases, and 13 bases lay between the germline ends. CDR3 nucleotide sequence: TGCGCCAGCAGCCGACTACCATGGAGCTCCTACGAGCAGTACTTC. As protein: CASSRLPWSSYEQYF.

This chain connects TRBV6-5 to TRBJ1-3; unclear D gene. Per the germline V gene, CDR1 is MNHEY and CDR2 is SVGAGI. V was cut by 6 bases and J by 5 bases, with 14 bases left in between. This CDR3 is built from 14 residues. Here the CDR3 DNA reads TGTGCCAGCAGCCTGGACGATAGAAGAAACACCATATATTTT. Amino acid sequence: CASSLDDRRNTIYF.

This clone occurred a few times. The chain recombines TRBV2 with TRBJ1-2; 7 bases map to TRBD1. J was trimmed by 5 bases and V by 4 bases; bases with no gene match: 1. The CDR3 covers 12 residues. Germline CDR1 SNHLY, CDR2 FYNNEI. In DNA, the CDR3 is TGTGCCAGCAGTGCGACAGGGTATGGCTACACCTTC. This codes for CASSATGYGYTF.

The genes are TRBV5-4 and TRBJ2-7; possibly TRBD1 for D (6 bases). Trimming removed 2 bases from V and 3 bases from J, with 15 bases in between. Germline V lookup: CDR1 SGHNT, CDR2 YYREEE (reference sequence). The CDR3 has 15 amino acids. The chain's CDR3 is CASSLTGHHGYEQYF. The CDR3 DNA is TGTGCCAGCAGCTTAACAGGGCATCATGGCTACGAGCAGTACTTC.